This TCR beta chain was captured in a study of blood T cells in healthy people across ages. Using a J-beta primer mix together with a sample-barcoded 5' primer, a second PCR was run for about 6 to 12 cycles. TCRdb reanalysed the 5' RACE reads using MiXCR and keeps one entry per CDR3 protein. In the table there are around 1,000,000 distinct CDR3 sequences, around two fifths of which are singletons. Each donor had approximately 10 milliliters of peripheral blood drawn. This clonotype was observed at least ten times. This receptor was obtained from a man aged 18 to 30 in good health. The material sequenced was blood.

The CDR3 protein is CASSTGANYNEQFF. The CDR3 nucleotides are TGTGCCAGTTCAACAGGGGCTAACTACAATGAGCAGTTCTTC. The chain combines TRBV12-3 or TRBV12-4 with TRBJ2-1; 7 bases match TRBD1. The CDR3 loop spans 14 amino acids. V lost 9 bases, J lost 3 bases, and 8 bases stayed unmatched.